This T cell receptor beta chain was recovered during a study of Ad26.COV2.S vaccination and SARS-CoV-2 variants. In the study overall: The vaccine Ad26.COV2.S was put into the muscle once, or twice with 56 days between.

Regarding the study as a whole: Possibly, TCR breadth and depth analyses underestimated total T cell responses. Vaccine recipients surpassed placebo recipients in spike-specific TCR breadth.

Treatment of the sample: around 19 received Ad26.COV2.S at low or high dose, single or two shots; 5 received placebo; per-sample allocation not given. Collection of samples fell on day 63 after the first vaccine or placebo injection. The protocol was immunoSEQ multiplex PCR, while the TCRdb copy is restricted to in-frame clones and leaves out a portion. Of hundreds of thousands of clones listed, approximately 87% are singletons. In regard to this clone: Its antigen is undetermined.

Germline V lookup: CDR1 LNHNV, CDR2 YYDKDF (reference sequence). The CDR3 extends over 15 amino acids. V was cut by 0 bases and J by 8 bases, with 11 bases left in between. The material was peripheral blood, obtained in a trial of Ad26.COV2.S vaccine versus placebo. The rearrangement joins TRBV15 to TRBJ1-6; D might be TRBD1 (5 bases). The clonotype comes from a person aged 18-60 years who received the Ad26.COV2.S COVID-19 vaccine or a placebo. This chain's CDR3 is CATSRDQGLYSPLHF. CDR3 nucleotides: TGTGCCACCAGCAGAGATCAGGGCTTGTATTCACCCCTCCACTTT.